The 8 T cell receptor beta chains below were found in one sample sequenced in a study of cytomegalovirus exposure and HLA in healthy donors. Use of 60 Vbeta and 13 Jbeta primers characterized the PCR. Repertoires were generated with immunoSEQ multiplex PCR, while TCRdb's copy carries only in-frame clones and drops some. The table records 110,000 or so clones, 82% of them present only once. Specimen: PBMCs. These TCRs come from a woman in her late teens or twenties in good health and CMV-seronegative.

The J gene is TRBJ2-1, the V gene TRBV7-2, with 8 bases identical to TRBD2. CDR1 SGHTA and CDR2 FQGNSA come from the germline V gene. After removal of 5 bases from V and 4 bases from J, the junction contained 7 bases not matched to a gene. The length of the CDR3 is 15 residues. The DNA of the CDR3 is TGTGCCAGCAGCCTCAGCGGGGGAAGTTACAATGAGCAGTTCTTC. This translates into CASSLSGGSYNEQFF.

The V and J genes are TRBV28 and TRBJ1-1; the D gene is possibly TRBD1 (5 bases). Trimming took off 3 bases at V and 6 bases at J, with 11 bases between the two ends. The CDR3 runs 13 residues. Germline loops: CDR1 MDHEN, CDR2 SYDVKM. CDR3 coding DNA: TGTGCCAGCAGTTTGGGGGGTCGGGCTGAAGCTTTCTTT. It translates to CASSLGGRAEAFF.

CDR3 DNA: TGTGCCAGCCGGACAGAACAATCTTACAATGAGCAGTTCTTC. Residues: CASRTEQSYNEQFF. The gene calls are TRBV2 and TRBJ2-1; D perhaps matches TRBD1 (6 bases). The ends were cut back, 8 bases at V and 4 bases at J, with 15 bases in the middle. Germline CDR1 and CDR2: SNHLY and FYNNEI. The CDR3 consists of 14 residues.

The V and J genes are TRBV5-8 and TRBJ1-2, with D possibly TRBD1 on 6 matching bases. V lost 1 base and J lost 6, with 13 bases in between. CDR1 SGHTS and CDR2 YDEGEE come from the germline V gene. The length of the CDR3 is 14 residues. The CDR3 bases are TGTGCCAGCAGCTTGTATTGGCAGGGGAATGGCTACACCTTC. The encoded protein is CASSLYWQGNGYTF.

The chain carries TRBV11-3 and TRBJ1-6; weak D call: TRBD1 (6 bases). CDR1 is SGHNT and CDR2 is YENEEA in the germline V gene. V was shortened by 1 base and J by 7 bases, with 11 bases between the two germline ends. The CDR3 runs to 15 residues. CDR3 DNA sequence: TGTGCCAGCAGCTTAGCCGGGACACAGAATTCACCCCTCCACTTT. This sequence encodes CASSLAGTQNSPLHF.

Written as DNA, the CDR3 is TGTGCCAGCAGCTTAGCGGCAGGGGTCAACACTGAAGCTTTCTTT. This translates into CASSLAAGVNTEAFF. The chain has TRBV7-2 and TRBJ1-1; D is possibly TRBD1 (6 bases). Trimming shortened V by 0 bases and J by 2 bases, and 10 bases separated the two germline ends. The CDR3 consists of 15 residues. CDR1 SGHTA and CDR2 FQGNSA come from the germline V gene.

The chain combines TRBV18 with TRBJ2-2, with TRBD2 matching over 10 bases. CDR1 and CDR2 (germline): KGHSH, LQKENI. After removal of 3 bases from V and 4 bases from J, the junction contained 5 bases not matched to a gene. The CDR3 extends over 16 amino acids. This CDR3 is CASSPSGGISTGELFF. CDR3 in DNA: TGTGCCAGCTCACCTAGCGGGGGGATCAGCACCGGGGAGCTGTTTTTT. The entire variable domain, with the rest obtained from reference TRBV18 and TRBJ2-2, is as follows: NAGVMQNPRHLVRRRGQEARLRCSPMKGHSHVYWYRQLPEEGLKFMVYLQKENIIDESGMPKERFSAEFPKEGPSILRIQQVVRGDSAAYFCASSPSGGISTGELFFGEGSRLTVL.

The V call is TRBV7-8, the J call TRBJ1-1; D is uncertain. This CDR3 has 19 amino acids. Germline V gene sequence: CDR1 SGHVS, CDR2 FQNEAQ. Trimming shortened V by 5 bases and J by 0 bases, and 25 bases separated the two germline ends. For the CDR3, the DNA is TGTGCCAGCAGCCCCGGGTTTGTACCGGCAGAGATTTTGAACACTGAAGCTTTCTTT. Translation gives CASSPGFVPAEILNTEAFF.